A selection of T cell receptor beta chains follows, all from one sample in a study of patients and donors after allogeneic stem cell transplantation. One entry per CDR3 protein, called by TCRdb with MiXCR from the RT-PCR reads. Altogether about 87,000 distinct CDR3 sequences are present, just under 5% being singletons, with the ten largest covering about 3%. Input material: blood, either unsorted or a sorted T cell fraction (not recorded which). The receptors were gathered from a human donor who was either an allogeneic HSCT recipient or a stem cell or donor lymphocyte infusion donor (not recorded which). It is not recorded whose cells these are; they may come from a transplant donor. CDR3s include the opening cysteine and the closing phenylalanine or tryptophan.

J | V | CDR3
TRBJ2-5 | TRBV20-1 | CSARVTSGPQETQYF
TRBJ2-1 | TRBV4-1 | CASSRKWGEGEQFF
TRBJ2-1 | TRBV5-1 | CASSVIPSGGGNEQFF
TRBJ2-2 | TRBV5-1 | CASSAQGASTGELFF
TRBJ2-7 | TRBV28 | CASSPGAGYYEQYF
TRBJ1-1 | TRBV11-3 | CASSGFEVRRAFF
TRBJ2-5 | TRBV12-3/TRBV12-4 | CASSLSDKETQYF
TRBJ2-1 | TRBV11-1 | CASSRARGAYNEQFF
TRBJ2-3 | TRBV29-1 | CSVDAAGGGSDTQYF
TRBJ2-7 | TRBV30 | CAWSLSLYEQYF
TRBJ1-1 | TRBV7-8 | CASSLQTGFTEAFF
TRBJ1-1 | TRBV5-1 | CASRSETGYPEAFF
TRBJ1-2 | TRBV2 | CASSEGQWGGQTVYGYTF
TRBJ2-1 | TRBV9 | CASSGDAHNEQFF
TRBJ2-7 | TRBV20-1 | CSALSSYEQYF
TRBJ2-3 | TRBV20-1 | CSAPPLAGGDTQYF
TRBJ2-7 | TRBV10-2 | CASSDGNPSSYEQYF
TRBJ2-7 | TRBV20-1 | CSASRAGPSYEQYF
TRBJ1-1 | TRBV20-1 | CSASGLAGNTEAFF
TRBJ1-1 | TRBV7-9 | CASSPGTANTEAFF
TRBJ2-4 | TRBV20-1 | CSARLLGGENIQYF
TRBJ2-1 | TRBV5-1 | CASSPPGSTHNEQFF
TRBJ2-3 | TRBV13 | CASSLGRLAGDTDTQYF
TRBJ2-1 | TRBV20-1 | CSASPGTRVVQFF
TRBJ2-1 | TRBV28 | CASSLGTSASKQFF
TRBJ1-4 | TRBV28 | CASSIPGTPVRLFF
TRBJ2-1 | TRBV11-3 | CASRTEIGSPHNEQFF
TRBJ2-2 | TRBV10-2 | CASSETAGYTGELFF
TRBJ2-1 | TRBV28 | CASSPQIAGGRYNEQFF
TRBJ2-2 | TRBV6-1 | CASSFYTGELFF
TRBJ1-2 | TRBV19 | CASSPPDRGYGYTF
TRBJ1-1 | TRBV11-1 | CASSPYRETEAFF
TRBJ2-5 | TRBV10-3 | CAISDGSSGNQETQYF
TRBJ2-1 | TRBV9 | CASSVDGSDEQFF
TRBJ2-3 | TRBV20-1 | CSARTWTGSNTDTQYF
TRBJ2-6 | TRBV7-9 | CASSEQGAAGANVLTF
TRBJ1-1 | TRBV6-5 | CASSRPNTEAFF
TRBJ2-7 | TRBV20-1 | CSATRLAGASEQYF
TRBJ1-4 | TRBV7-2 | CASSLVGTELFF
TRBJ2-3 | TRBV4-2 | CASSLGTSGGSTDTQYF
TRBJ1-1 | TRBV20-1 | CSARQDSNTEAFF
TRBJ2-6 | TRBV15 | CATSPTGDGANVLTF
TRBJ1-4 | TRBV19 | CASRGRTNEKLFF
TRBJ2-7 | TRBV7-6 | CASSLADIWGSSSYEQYF
TRBJ2-3 | TRBV12-3/TRBV12-4 | CASSRGDGTYTQYF
TRBJ2-7 | TRBV7-8 | CASSLLDRLHEQYF
TRBJ1-1 | TRBV18 | CASSPGTGSFGTEAFF
TRBJ2-7 | TRBV5-1 | CASSLESGVSYEQYF
TRBJ1-2 | TRBV7-2 | CASSSRAQQGEGYTF
TRBJ2-1 | TRBV27 | CASRHRGLAGVPNNEQFF
TRBJ2-2 | TRBV4-1 | CASSQAGGGPMTGELFF
TRBJ2-5 | TRBV2 | CASRGEETQYF